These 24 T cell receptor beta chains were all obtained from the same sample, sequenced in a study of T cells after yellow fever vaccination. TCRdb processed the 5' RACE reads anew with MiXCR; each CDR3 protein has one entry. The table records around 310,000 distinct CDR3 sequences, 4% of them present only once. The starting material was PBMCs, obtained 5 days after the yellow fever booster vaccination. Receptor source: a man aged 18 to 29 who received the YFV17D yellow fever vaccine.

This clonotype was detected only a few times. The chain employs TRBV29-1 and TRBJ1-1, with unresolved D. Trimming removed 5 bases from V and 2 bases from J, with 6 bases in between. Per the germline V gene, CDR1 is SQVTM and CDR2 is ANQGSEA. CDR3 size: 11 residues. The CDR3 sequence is CSVLVNTEAFF. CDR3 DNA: TGCAGCGTTTTAGTTAACACTGAAGCTTTCTTT.

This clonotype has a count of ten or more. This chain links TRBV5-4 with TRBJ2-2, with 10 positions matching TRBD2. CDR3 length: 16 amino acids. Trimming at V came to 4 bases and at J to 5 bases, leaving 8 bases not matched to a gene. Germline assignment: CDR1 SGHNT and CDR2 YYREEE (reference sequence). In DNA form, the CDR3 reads TGTGCCAGCAGCCTAGCGGGGGCCGGGGGTACCGGGGAGCTGTTTTTT. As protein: CASSLAGAGGTGELFF.

In DNA, the CDR3 is TGCAGTGTGAAGGGGGGCTACGAGCAGTACGTC. Amino acids: CSVKGGYEQYV. The chain employs TRBV20-1 and TRBJ2-7; either TRBD1 or TRBD2 may fit D (6 bases each). This CDR3 contains 11 residues. V gave up 7 bases and J gave up 3 bases, with 10 bases separating them. CDR1 and CDR2 from the germline V gene are DFQATT and SNEGSKA (reference sequence).

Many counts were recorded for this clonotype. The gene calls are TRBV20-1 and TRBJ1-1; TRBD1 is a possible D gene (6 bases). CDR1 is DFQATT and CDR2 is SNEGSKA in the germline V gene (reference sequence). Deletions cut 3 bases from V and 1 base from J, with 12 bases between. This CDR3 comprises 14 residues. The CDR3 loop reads CSARGAVGNTEAFF. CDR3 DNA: TGCAGTGCTAGGGGGGCGGTGGGGAACACTGAAGCTTTCTTT.

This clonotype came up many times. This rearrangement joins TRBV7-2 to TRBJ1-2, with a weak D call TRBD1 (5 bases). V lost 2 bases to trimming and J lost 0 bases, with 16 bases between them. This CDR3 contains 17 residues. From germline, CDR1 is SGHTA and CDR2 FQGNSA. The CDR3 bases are TGTGCCAGCAGCTTATTCTTGGGACGGTTGACTAACTATGGCTACACCTTC. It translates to CASSLFLGRLTNYGYTF.

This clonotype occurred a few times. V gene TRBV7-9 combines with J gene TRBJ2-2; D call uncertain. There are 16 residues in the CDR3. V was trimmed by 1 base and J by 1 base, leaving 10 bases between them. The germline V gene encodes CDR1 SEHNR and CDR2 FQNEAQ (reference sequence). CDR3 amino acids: CASSLGVTGNTGELFF. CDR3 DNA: TGTGCCAGCAGCTTAGGGGTGACGGGGAACACCGGGGAGCTGTTTTTT.

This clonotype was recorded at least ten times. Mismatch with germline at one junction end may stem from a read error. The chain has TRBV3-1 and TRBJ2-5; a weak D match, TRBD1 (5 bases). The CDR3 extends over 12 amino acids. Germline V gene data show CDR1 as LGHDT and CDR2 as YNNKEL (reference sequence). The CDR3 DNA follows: TGCGCCAGCAGCCAAGGGGAAGAGACCCAGTACTTC. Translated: CASSQGEETQYF.

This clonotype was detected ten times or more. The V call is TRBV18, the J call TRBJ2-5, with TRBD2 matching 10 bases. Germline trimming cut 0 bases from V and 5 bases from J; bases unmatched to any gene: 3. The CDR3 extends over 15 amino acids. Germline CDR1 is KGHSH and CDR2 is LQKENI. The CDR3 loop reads CASSPPSGGSETQYF. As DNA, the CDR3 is TGTGCCAGCTCACCACCTAGCGGGGGGAGTGAGACCCAGTACTTC.

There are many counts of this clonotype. The CDR3 DNA sequence: TGTGCCAGCGCATCACGACTAGGAACAGATACGCAGTATTTT. This sequence encodes CASASRLGTDTQYF. The chain combines TRBV6-2 or TRBV6-3 with TRBJ2-3, with D tentatively TRBD2 (6 bases). Germline V gives CDR1 MNHEY, CDR2 SVGEGT. The V end was cut by 8 bases, the J end by 3 bases, with 15 bases between. There are 14 residues in the CDR3.

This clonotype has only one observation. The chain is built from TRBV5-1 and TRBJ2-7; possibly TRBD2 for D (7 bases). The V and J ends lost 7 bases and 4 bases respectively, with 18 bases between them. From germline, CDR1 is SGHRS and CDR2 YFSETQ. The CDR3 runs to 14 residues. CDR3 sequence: CASGSRGPGYEQYF. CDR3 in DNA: TGCGCCAGCGGCTCGCGGGGGCCGGGGTACGAGCAGTACTTC.

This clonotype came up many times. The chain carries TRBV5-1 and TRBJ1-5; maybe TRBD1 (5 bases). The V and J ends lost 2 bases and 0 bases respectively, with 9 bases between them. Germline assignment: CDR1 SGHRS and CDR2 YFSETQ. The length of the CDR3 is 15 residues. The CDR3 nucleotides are TGCGCCAGCAGCTTAGACAGTAATAGCAATCAGCCCCAGCATTTT. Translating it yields CASSLDSNSNQPQHF.

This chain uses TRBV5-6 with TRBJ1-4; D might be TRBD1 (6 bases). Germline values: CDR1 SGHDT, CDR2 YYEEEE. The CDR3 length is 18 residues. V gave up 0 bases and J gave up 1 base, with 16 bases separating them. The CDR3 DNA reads TGTGCCAGCAGCTTGGGAATGGGGGCCTCAAGAACTAATGAAAAACTGTTTTTT. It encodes CASSLGMGASRTNEKLFF.

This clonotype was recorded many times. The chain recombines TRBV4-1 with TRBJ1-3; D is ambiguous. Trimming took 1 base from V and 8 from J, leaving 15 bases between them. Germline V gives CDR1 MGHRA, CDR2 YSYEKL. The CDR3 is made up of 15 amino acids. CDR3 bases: TGCGCCAGCAGCCAAGCGGTTTCGATCGGTGACACCATATATTTT. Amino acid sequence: CASSQAVSIGDTIYF.

The CDR3 here is CASSLVASGGPGGDTQYF. The CDR3 bases are TGTGCCAGCAGCTTAGTGGCTAGCGGGGGCCCCGGGGGTGATACGCAGTATTTT. The chain has TRBV7-2 and TRBJ2-3, with 10 bases matching TRBD2. V lost 1 base, J lost 6 bases, and 13 bases stayed unmatched. The CDR3 loop spans 18 amino acids. CDR1 and CDR2 (germline): SGHTA, FQGNSA.

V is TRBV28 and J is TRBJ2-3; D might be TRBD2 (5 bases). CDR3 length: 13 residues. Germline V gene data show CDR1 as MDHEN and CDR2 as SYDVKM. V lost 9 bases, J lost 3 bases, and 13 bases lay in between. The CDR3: CASEEVRTDTQYF. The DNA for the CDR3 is TGTGCCAGTGAGGAGGTCCGGACAGATACGCAGTATTTT.

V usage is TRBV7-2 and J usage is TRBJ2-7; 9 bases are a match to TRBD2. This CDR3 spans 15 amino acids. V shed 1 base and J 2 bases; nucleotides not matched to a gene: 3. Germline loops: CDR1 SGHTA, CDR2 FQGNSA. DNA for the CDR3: TGTGCCAGCAGCTTAGTGGTAGCGGGGGCCTACGAGCAGTACTTC. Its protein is CASSLVVAGAYEQYF.

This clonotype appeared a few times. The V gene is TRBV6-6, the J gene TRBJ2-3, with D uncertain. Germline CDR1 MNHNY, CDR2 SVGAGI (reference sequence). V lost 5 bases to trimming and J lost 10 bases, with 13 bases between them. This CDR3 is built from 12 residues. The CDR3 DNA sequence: TGTGCCAGCAGTCGCTCCGATTTCGCGCAGTATTTT. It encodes CASSRSDFAQYF.

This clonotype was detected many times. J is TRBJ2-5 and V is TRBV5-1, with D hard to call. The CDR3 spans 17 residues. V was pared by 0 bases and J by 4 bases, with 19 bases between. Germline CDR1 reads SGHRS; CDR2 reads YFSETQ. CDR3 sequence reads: CASSLGGSVSERETQYF. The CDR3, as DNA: TGCGCCAGCAGCTTGGGAGGCTCGGTCTCGGAGAGAGAGACCCAGTACTTC.

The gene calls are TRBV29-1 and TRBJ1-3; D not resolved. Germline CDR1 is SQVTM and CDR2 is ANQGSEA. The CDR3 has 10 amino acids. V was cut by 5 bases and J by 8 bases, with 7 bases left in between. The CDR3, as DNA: TGCAGCGTTTATGCAGACACCATATATTTT. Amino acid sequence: CSVYADTIYF.

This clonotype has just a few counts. The CDR3 DNA reads as TGTGCCAGCAGCCCCGAAGGGCAGTTTAACTATGGCTACACCTTC. This gives the protein CASSPEGQFNYGYTF. This chain connects TRBV7-9 to TRBJ1-2, with unresolved D. The V end was cut by 5 bases, the J end by 1 base, with 14 bases between. This CDR3 is built from 15 residues. Germline V gene lookup returns CDR1 SEHNR and CDR2 FQNEAQ (reference sequence). Full variable domain (missing parts from reference TRBV7-9 and TRBJ1-2): DTGVSQNPRHKITKRGQNVTFRCDPISEHNRLYWYRQTLGQGPEFLTYFQNEAQLEKSRLLSDRFSAERPKGSFSTLEIQRTEQGDSAMYLCASSPEGQFNYGYTFGSGTRLTVV.

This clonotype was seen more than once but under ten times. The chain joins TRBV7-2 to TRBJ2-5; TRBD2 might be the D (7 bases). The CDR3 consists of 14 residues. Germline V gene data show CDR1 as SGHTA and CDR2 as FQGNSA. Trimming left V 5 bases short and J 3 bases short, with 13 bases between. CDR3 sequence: CASSRGAGEETQYF. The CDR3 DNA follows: TGTGCCAGCAGCCGGGGGGCGGGGGAAGAGACCCAGTACTTC.

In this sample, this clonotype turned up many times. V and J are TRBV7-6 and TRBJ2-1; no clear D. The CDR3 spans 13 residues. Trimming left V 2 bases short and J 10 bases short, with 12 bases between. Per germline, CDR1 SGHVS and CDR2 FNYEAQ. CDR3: CASSLLGRGEQFF. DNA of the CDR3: TGTGCCAGCAGCTTATTAGGTCGTGGGGAGCAGTTCTTC. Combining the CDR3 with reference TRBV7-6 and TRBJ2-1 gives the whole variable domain GAGVSQSPRYKVTKRGQDVALRCDPISGHVSLYWYRQALGQGPEFLTYFNYEAQQDKSGLPNDRFSAERPEGSISTLTIQRTEQRDSAMYRCASSLLGRGEQFFGPGTRLTVL.

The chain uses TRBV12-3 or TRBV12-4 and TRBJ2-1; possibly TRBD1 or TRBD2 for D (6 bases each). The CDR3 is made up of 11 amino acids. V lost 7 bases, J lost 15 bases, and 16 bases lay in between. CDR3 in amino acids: CASIEGGSGFF. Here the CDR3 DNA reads TGTGCCAGCATCGAGGGGGGCTCGGGGTTCTTC.

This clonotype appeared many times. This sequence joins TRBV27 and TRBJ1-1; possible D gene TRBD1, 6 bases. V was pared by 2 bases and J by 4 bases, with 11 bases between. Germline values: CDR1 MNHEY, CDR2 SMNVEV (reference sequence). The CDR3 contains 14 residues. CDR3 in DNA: TGTGCCAGCAGTTTAGAGGGGGGAGGCACTGAAGCTTTCTTT. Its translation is CASSLEGGGTEAFF.